The text below deals with one T cell receptor (beta chain). Germline-derived CDR1 and CDR2 are GTSNPN and SVGIG (reference sequence). CDR3 size: 14 residues. Trimming took 0 bases from V and 3 from J; bases not matched to a gene: 2. This sample was included in a study of blood T cell repertoires in COVID-19. Background on the study: The United States, Italy and Spain supplied acute and convalescent COVID-19 samples. Nucleic acid was either cDNA or gDNA, and it came from T cells, B-cell-depleted T cells, or PBMCs.

Authors' data handling: It was from reference gene primer amplification that nucleated cell counts were estimated. Sequenced by immunoSEQ multiplex PCR; TCRdb stores in-frame clones only, minus some. The V and J calls and clone size were taken over from that table, and D and trimming were inferred from the DNA. The table shows 20,000 to 30,000 clones, with around 65% occurring only once. Sequenced material: peripheral blood. This sequence originates from a man in his sixties with active or convalescent COVID-19. The chain uses TRBV30 and TRBJ1-3; 7 positions agree with TRBD1. CDR3 protein: CAWSVGQDGNTIYF. The CDR3 nucleotides are TGTGCCTGGAGTGTTGGACAGGATGGAAACACCATATATTTT.